The present entry profiles one T cell receptor beta chain with its context. This specimen comes from a study of blood T cell repertoires in COVID-19. Study overall: Samples taken during acute and convalescent COVID-19 were collected in the United States, Italy and Spain. T cells, B-cell-depleted T cells, or PBMCs provided the cDNA or gDNA that served as material.

TCRdb's copy holds only in-frame clones and misses some; the assay was immunoSEQ multiplex PCR. The sample shows more than 110,000 clones, approximately 78% of them seen only once. Germline-derived CDR1 and CDR2 are MDHEN and SYDVKM. V shed 5 bases and J 1 base; nucleotides not matched to a gene: 4. CDR3 length equals 14 residues. V is TRBV28 and J is TRBJ2-5, with 7 bases matching TRBD2. The sequence was collected from a woman older than 75 with acute or convalescent COVID-19. The source material was peripheral blood. This chain's CDR3 is CASSTLAVQETQYF. The DNA of the CDR3 is TGTGCCAGCAGTACCCTAGCGGTCCAAGAGACCCAGTACTTC.